A single sample gave rise to the 9 T cell receptor beta chains below, sequenced in a study of blood T cell repertoires in COVID-19. Some clones are missing from TCRdb's copy, which holds only in-frame ones; the method was immunoSEQ multiplex PCR. The sample holds about 240,000 clones, around 86% seen once. Sequenced sample: peripheral blood. The receptors shown here come from a woman in her 70s with active or convalescent COVID-19.

The chain uses TRBV7-8 and TRBJ1-1, with D perhaps matching TRBD1 (6 bases). The CDR3 runs to 15 residues. Germline V gene lookup returns CDR1 SGHVS and CDR2 FQNEAQ. V dropped 5 bases and J dropped 1 base, with 14 bases sitting between them. The CDR3 DNA reads as TGTGCCAGCAGCAACGGGGGGCTTGGGAACACTGAAGCTTTCTTT. Its protein product is CASSNGGLGNTEAFF.

The rearrangement uses TRBV6-5 and TRBJ2-7; the match to TRBD2 covers 8 bases. The CDR3 has 15 amino acids. The ends lost 6 bases at V and 2 bases at J; junction bases unmatched: 9. Germline lookup yields CDR1 MNHEY and CDR2 SVGAGI. CDR3 in amino acids: CASRRGAGETYEQYF. Here the CDR3 DNA reads TGTGCCAGCAGGAGGGGAGCGGGGGAAACCTACGAGCAGTACTTC.

The rearrangement uses TRBV3-1 (or the pseudogene TRBV3-2) and TRBJ1-5; maybe TRBD1 (5 bases). Deletions cut 0 bases from V and 7 bases from J, with 7 bases between. CDR3 length: 13 amino acids. CDR1 and CDR2 (germline): LGHDT, YNNKEL (reference sequence). The CDR3 is CASSQDRVQPQHF. CDR3 nucleotides: TGTGCCAGCAGCCAAGACAGGGTCCAGCCCCAGCATTTT.

V is TRBV3-1 (or the pseudogene TRBV3-2) and J is TRBJ1-4; TRBD1 matches 8 bases. Unmatched junction bases numbered 6, after V lost 4 bases and J lost 8 bases. The CDR3 spans 14 residues. CDR1 is LGHDT and CDR2 is YNNKEL in the germline V gene (reference sequence). CDR3 loop: CASSRRQGLEKLFF. The CDR3 coding sequence is TGTGCCAGCAGCCGACGACAGGGGCTGGAAAAACTGTTTTTT.

This chain connects TRBV27 to TRBJ2-1; TRBD1 matches at 7 bases. V dropped 5 bases and J dropped 8; count of bases not matched to a gene: 9. The CDR3 contains 14 residues. CDR1 and CDR2 (germline): MNHEY, SMNVEV (reference sequence). This CDR3 reads CASSRPGTVDEQFF. The CDR3 DNA reads as TGTGCCAGCAGTCGCCCCGGGACAGTGGATGAGCAGTTCTTC.

This clone came up once. V and J are TRBV18 and TRBJ1-1; 9 bases map to TRBD1. Germline V lookup: CDR1 KGHSH, CDR2 LQKENI. The ends lost 3 bases at V and 4 bases at J; junction bases unmatched: 6. CDR3 length: 15 residues. In DNA form, the CDR3 reads TGTGCCAGCTCACCGGCCGGGACAGGGTCCACTGAAGCTTTCTTT. Protein product: CASSPAGTGSTEAFF.

This chain uses TRBV24-1 with TRBJ1-3; a possible D gene is TRBD1 (5 bases). The germline V and J ends were trimmed by 4 bases and 9 bases, with 15 bases remaining between them. Germline CDR1 reads KGHDR; CDR2 reads SFDVKD. This CDR3 is 14 amino acids long. The CDR3 nucleotides are TGTGCCACCAGTGAGTCGGGCCGGGGGGTCACCATATATTTT. This encodes CATSESGRGVTIYF.

V gene TRBV2 combines with J gene TRBJ1-6; the match to TRBD1 covers 8 bases. The germline gives CDR1 SNHLY, CDR2 FYNNEI. The V and J ends lost 7 bases and 7 bases, in that order; junction bases with no gene match: 9. This CDR3 comprises 15 residues. The CDR3 DNA is TGTGCCAGCAAAGAAAATGACAGGGGAAATTCACCCCTCCACTTT. Translation: CASKENDRGNSPLHF.

This sequence joins TRBV11-2 and TRBJ1-1; TRBD1 matches 8 bases. The CDR3 consists of 15 residues. The germline gives CDR1 SGHAT, CDR2 FQNNGV. V lost 5 bases and J lost 5; bases outside the gene matches: 10. The CDR3 reads CASSPRDRSGTEAFF. CDR3 DNA sequence: TGTGCCAGCAGCCCCAGGGACAGGTCGGGGACTGAAGCTTTCTTT.